This T cell receptor (beta chain) was captured by sequencing in a study of OX40 agonist ivuxolimab in advanced cancers. Study-level background: The treatment was a fully human IgG2 OX40 agonist, ivuxolimab. Ivuxolimab was delivered to patients intravenously every 2 weeks at doses spanning 0.01 to 10 mg/kg.

Findings of the study overall: The mean number of expanded clones was higher in CD8+ T cells than in CD4+.

With respect to this clone: Its specificity is not known.

Clones were read by immunoSEQ multiplex PCR, and TCRdb kept only the in-frame ones, dropping some. The table records 90,000 to 100,000 clones, 80% to 90% of them present only once. If patients had autoimmune disease history or systemic immunosuppression, they were excluded. This material consisted of CD4+ or CD8+ T cells sorted from blood, taken in a trial of the OX40 agonist ivuxolimab. The clonotype was recovered from an adult with an advanced solid tumor such as melanoma, head and neck, liver or kidney cancer.

CDR3 protein: CASSLGQGAEEKLFF. The CDR3 DNA sequence: TGCGCCAGCAGCTTGGGACAGGGGGCAGAGGAAAAACTGTTTTTT. The chain couples TRBV5-1 to TRBJ1-4; 10 positions match TRBD1. CDR3 length: 15 residues. V shed 0 bases and J 8 bases; nucleotides not matched to a gene: 4. Germline CDR1 reads SGHRS; CDR2 reads YFSETQ.